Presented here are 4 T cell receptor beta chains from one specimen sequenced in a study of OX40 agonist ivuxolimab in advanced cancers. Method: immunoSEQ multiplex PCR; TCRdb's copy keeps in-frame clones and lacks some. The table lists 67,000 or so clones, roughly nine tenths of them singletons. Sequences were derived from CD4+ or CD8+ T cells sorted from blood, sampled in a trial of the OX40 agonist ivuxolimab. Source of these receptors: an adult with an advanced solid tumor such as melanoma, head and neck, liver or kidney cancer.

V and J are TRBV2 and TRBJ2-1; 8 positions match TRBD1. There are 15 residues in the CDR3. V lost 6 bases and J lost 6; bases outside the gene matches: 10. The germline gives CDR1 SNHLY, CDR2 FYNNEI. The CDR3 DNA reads TGTGCCAGCAGAGTTGACCAGGGGGCTGGCAATGAGCAGTTCTTC. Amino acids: CASRVDQGAGNEQFF.

Here the CDR3 reads CASSLQGSTDTQYF. CDR3 in DNA: TGCGCCAGCAGCTTGCAGGGGAGCACAGATACGCAGTATTTT. The genes are TRBV5-1 and TRBJ2-3, with D possibly TRBD1 on 6 matching bases. The CDR3 runs 14 residues. Trimming shortened V by 1 base and J by 0 bases, and 6 bases separated the two germline ends. Germline V gene sequence: CDR1 SGHRS, CDR2 YFSETQ.

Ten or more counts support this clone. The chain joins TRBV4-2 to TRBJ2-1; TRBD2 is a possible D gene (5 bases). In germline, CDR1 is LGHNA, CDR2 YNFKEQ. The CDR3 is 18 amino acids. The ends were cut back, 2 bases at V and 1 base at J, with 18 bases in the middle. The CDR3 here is CASSQSGVGVESYNEQFF. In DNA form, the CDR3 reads TGTGCCAGCAGCCAAAGTGGGGTCGGGGTAGAATCCTACAATGAGCAGTTCTTC.

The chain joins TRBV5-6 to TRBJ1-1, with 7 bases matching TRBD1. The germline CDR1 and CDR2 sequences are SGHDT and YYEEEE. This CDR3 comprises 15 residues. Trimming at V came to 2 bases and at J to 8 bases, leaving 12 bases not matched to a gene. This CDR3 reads CASSFRAQGFREAFF. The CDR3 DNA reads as TGTGCCAGCAGCTTTCGGGCACAGGGGTTTAGAGAAGCTTTCTTT.